The sequence of this T cell receptor (beta chain) was determined in a study of blood T cell repertoires in COVID-19. About the study: Material from acute and convalescent COVID-19 was sourced from the United States, Italy and Spain. PBMCs, B-cell-depleted T cells, or T cells were the source of the cDNA or gDNA that made up the material.

Original data processing: Cell counts per sample came from amplifying reference gene primers. Profiled with immunoSEQ multiplex PCR; TCRdb holds only in-frame clones, not every one. That table supplies the V and J calls and clone size; D and trimming were determined from the DNA. Counted here are about 180,000 clones, under 90% occurring once; the ten biggest clones make up around a sixth. Germline V gene data show CDR1 as LNHDA and CDR2 as SQIVND (reference sequence). The CDR3 spans 13 residues. V lost 6 bases to trimming and J lost 8 bases, with 16 bases between them. V is TRBV19 and J is TRBJ1-2; tentative D call: TRBD1 (6 bases). Sample: peripheral blood. The sequence was collected from a person between 65 and 79 years old with COVID-19, enrolled during active disease. The CDR3 protein is CASREQGVDGYTF. CDR3 in DNA: TGTGCCAGTAGAGAACAGGGAGTCGACGGCTACACCTTC.